This is a list of T cell receptor beta chains from one sample in a study of cytomegalovirus exposure and HLA in healthy donors. Here immunoSEQ multiplex PCR was the method, and the copy in TCRdb shows in-frame clones only, minus some. This sample has some 120,000 clones, with over 70% found just once. Sequencing used PBMCs. All receptors derive from a woman aged 40 to 50 in good health and CMV-seropositive. Each CDR3 is given with its conserved first and last residue. The order of the fields is CDR3 length, V gene, D gene, J gene, clone size, CDR3 DNA, CDR3 protein. A D gene is named only where the DNA matches it firmly. For some rows the clone size is stated as once, few or many, or as a class when expanded; others skip it.

len: 15
v_gene: TRBV29-1
d_gene: -
j_gene: TRBJ2-1
abundance: -
CDR3nt: TGCAGCGTTGAAATAAGGGGAGGCTTAAGGAATGAGCAGTTCTTC
CDR3aa: CSVEIRGGLRNEQFF

len: 15
v_gene: TRBV4-3
d_gene: -
j_gene: TRBJ2-7
abundance: -
CDR3nt: TGCGCCAGCAGCCAAGATCGTCAGGGAGGCTACGAGCAGTACTTC
CDR3aa: CASSQDRQGGYEQYF

len: 17
v_gene: TRBV7-2
d_gene: -
j_gene: TRBJ2-5
abundance: -
CDR3nt: TGTGCCAGCAGCTTACGGGGCGGGGGCCCATATGGGGAGACCCAGTACTTC
CDR3aa: CASSLRGGGPYGETQYF

len: 12
v_gene: TRBV5-6
d_gene: -
j_gene: TRBJ1-1
abundance: -
CDR3nt: TGTGCCAGCAGCTTGGTTAGCACTGAAGCTTTCTTT
CDR3aa: CASSLVSTEAFF

len: 13
v_gene: TRBV11-3
d_gene: -
j_gene: TRBJ2-1
abundance: few
CDR3nt: TGTGCCAGCAGCTCTCCGTCCTACAATGAGCAGTTCTTC
CDR3aa: CASSSPSYNEQFF

len: 14
v_gene: TRBV6-5
d_gene: -
j_gene: TRBJ2-5
abundance: -
CDR3nt: TGTGCCAGCAGTTACTCCCGGGTCGGAGAGACCCAGTACTTC
CDR3aa: CASSYSRVGETQYF

len: 15
v_gene: TRBV7-7
d_gene: -
j_gene: TRBJ2-1
abundance: -
CDR3nt: TGTGCTAGCAGCCCAAGCACGGGAGCCTACAATGAGCAGTTCTTC
CDR3aa: CASSPSTGAYNEQFF

len: 12
v_gene: TRBV6-5
d_gene: TRBD1
j_gene: TRBJ1-5
abundance: -
CDR3nt: TGTGCCAGCAGCCAGGGGACAGGGCCCCAGCATTTT
CDR3aa: CASSQGTGPQHF

len: 17
v_gene: TRBV7-9
d_gene: -
j_gene: TRBJ2-2
abundance: -
CDR3nt: TGTGCCAGCAGCTTACGTATTGGTACAAAGAACACCGGGGAGCTGTTTTTT
CDR3aa: CASSLRIGTKNTGELFF

len: 16
v_gene: TRBV5-1
d_gene: TRBD2
j_gene: TRBJ2-2
abundance: -
CDR3nt: TGCGCCAGCAGCCCCCCCCTAGCGGGAGGTTCCGGGGAGCTGTTTTTT
CDR3aa: CASSPPLAGGSGELFF

len: 18
v_gene: TRBV28
d_gene: TRBD2
j_gene: TRBJ2-2
abundance: -
CDR3nt: TGTGCCAGCAGTTTAAGACTAGCGGGGCGCACGAACACCGGGGAGCTGTTTTTT
CDR3aa: CASSLRLAGRTNTGELFF

len: 15
v_gene: TRBV6-6
d_gene: -
j_gene: TRBJ2-3
abundance: -
CDR3nt: TGTGCCAGCCAGCGTACGACAGGATTCACAGATACGCAGTATTTT
CDR3aa: CASQRTTGFTDTQYF

len: 16
v_gene: TRBV5-1
d_gene: TRBD1
j_gene: TRBJ2-7
abundance: -
CDR3nt: TGCGCCAGCAGCTTCTTTGCCGGGACAGGATCCGCCGAGCAGTACTTC
CDR3aa: CASSFFAGTGSAEQYF